This is a list of T cell receptor beta chains from one sample in a study of PD-1 blockade in mismatch repair-deficient tumors. Antigen specificity for these receptors is unknown. The data were produced by immunoSEQ multiplex PCR, yet TCRdb's version contains in-frame clones alone and is incomplete. The sample has roughly 14,000 clones, about 85% seen once. The source material was cells cultured in vitro, sampled from a patient treated with pembrolizumab. The origin of the receptors is an adult with mismatch repair-deficient cancer. CDR3s include the opening cysteine and the closing phenylalanine or tryptophan. Each record gives: CDR3 length, J gene, V gene, D gene, clone size, CDR3 DNA, CDR3 protein. The D gene is left open where the match is weak. Clone sizes are given selectively: once, few, many, or a class where the clone is expanded.

length: 15; J: TRBJ2-2; V: TRBV6-1; D: NA; size: NA; DNA: TGTGCCAGCAGTGAAGTTAGAGGATCCACCGGGGAGCTGTTTTTT; CDR3: CASSEVRGSTGELFF
length: 12; J: TRBJ2-3; V: TRBV5-1; D: NA; size: few; DNA: TGCGCCAGCAGCTTGGTTCCAGATACGCAGTATTTT; CDR3: CASSLVPDTQYF
length: 16; J: TRBJ2-3; V: TRBV4-1; D: TRBD2; size: few; DNA: TGCGCCAGCAGCCAATGGACTAGCGGGAGGGGGGATACGCAGTATTTT; CDR3: CASSQWTSGRGDTQYF
length: 13; J: TRBJ1-2; V: TRBV18; D: NA; size: NA; DNA: TGTGCCAGCTCATCCGGACAGAACTATGGCTACACCTTC; CDR3: CASSSGQNYGYTF
length: 13; J: TRBJ2-5; V: TRBV14; D: NA; size: NA; DNA: TGTGCCAGCAGCCTGGGACTTCAAGAGACCCAGTACTTC; CDR3: CASSLGLQETQYF
length: 15; J: TRBJ2-3; V: TRBV27; D: NA; size: few; DNA: TGTGCCAGCAGTTTATGGCAGACACTGACAGATACGCAGTATTTT; CDR3: CASSLWQTLTDTQYF
length: 16; J: TRBJ2-3; V: TRBV7-7; D: TRBD2; size: NA; DNA: TGTGCCAGCAGCTTAGGTGCAGCGGGGAGCACAGATACGCAGTATTTT; CDR3: CASSLGAAGSTDTQYF
length: 15; J: TRBJ2-7; V: TRBV28; D: NA; size: once; DNA: TGTGCCAGCAGTGTGACTAGTTCGAGCTCCTACGAGCAGTACTTC; CDR3: CASSVTSSSSYEQYF
length: 14; J: TRBJ1-1; V: TRBV6-1; D: NA; size: NA; DNA: TGTGCCAGCAGTGAGGGACACCTTCGGACTGAAGCTTTCTTT; CDR3: CASSEGHLRTEAFF
length: 12; J: TRBJ2-1; V: TRBV10-3; D: NA; size: NA; DNA: TGTGCCATCAGTGAATTGGAGAATGAGCAGTTCTTC; CDR3: CAISELENEQFF
length: 13; J: TRBJ2-7; V: TRBV4-1; D: NA; size: NA; DNA: TGCGCCAGCAGCCAGAGGTCCTTATCCGAGCAGTACTTC; CDR3: CASSQRSLSEQYF
length: 15; J: TRBJ2-1; V: TRBV5-1; D: TRBD1; size: NA; DNA: TGCGCCAGCAGCTTGGATCAGGGGGCCTACAATGAGCAGTTCTTC; CDR3: CASSLDQGAYNEQFF
length: 14; J: TRBJ2-3; V: TRBV11-2; D: NA; size: once; DNA: TGTGCCAGCAGCCGGGACCCGGGGTCAGATACGCAGTATTTT; CDR3: CASSRDPGSDTQYF
length: 15; J: TRBJ2-2; V: TRBV5-4; D: NA; size: once; DNA: TGTGCCAGCAGCCCGTTCAAAGGGGACACCGGGGAGCTGTTTTTT; CDR3: CASSPFKGDTGELFF
length: 15; J: TRBJ2-2; V: TRBV6-5; D: TRBD2; size: NA; DNA: TGTGCCAGCACTCTGGGACTAGCGGGAGGCGGGGAGCTGTTTTTT; CDR3: CASTLGLAGGGELFF
length: 14; J: TRBJ1-5; V: TRBV27; D: NA; size: NA; DNA: TGTGCCAGCAGTTTCCTGGGGGCGGATCAGCCCCAGCATTTT; CDR3: CASSFLGADQPQHF
length: 15; J: TRBJ2-7; V: TRBV4-2; D: NA; size: once; DNA: TGTGCCAGCAGCTTGGTTTTTCAAGACTCCTACGAGCAGTACTTC; CDR3: CASSLVFQDSYEQYF
length: 20; J: TRBJ2-5; V: TRBV4-1; D: TRBD2; size: NA; DNA: TGCGCCAGCAGCCAAGGTCCGGGACTAGCGGGAGGAGGAGTGGGAGAGACCCAGTACTTC; CDR3: CASSQGPGLAGGGVGETQYF
length: 15; J: TRBJ2-3; V: TRBV5-4; D: TRBD1; size: NA; DNA: TGTGCCAGCAGCGTCCGGGTGGGACAGGGAGATACGCAGTATTTT; CDR3: CASSVRVGQGDTQYF
length: 14; J: TRBJ2-1; V: TRBV28; D: NA; size: NA; DNA: TGTGCCAGCAGTTTAATCCCAGGGAAGAATGAGCAGTTCTTC; CDR3: CASSLIPGKNEQFF
length: 14; J: TRBJ1-1; V: TRBV6-5; D: NA; size: NA; DNA: TGTGCCAGCAGTTTTCAAGGGTTGAACACTGAAGCTTTCTTT; CDR3: CASSFQGLNTEAFF
length: 14; J: TRBJ2-2; V: TRBV7-6; D: NA; size: NA; DNA: TGTGCCAGCAGCTTAGGGACTATCACCGGGGAGCTGTTTTTT; CDR3: CASSLGTITGELFF
length: 12; J: TRBJ1-2; V: TRBV14; D: NA; size: NA; DNA: TGTGCCAGCAGCCAAGCAAGGACGGGCTACACCTTC; CDR3: CASSQARTGYTF
length: 12; J: TRBJ2-7; V: TRBV21-1; D: NA; size: NA; DNA: TGTGCCAGCCTCGGCCGGGGATACGAGCAGTACTTC; CDR3: CASLGRGYEQYF
length: 15; J: TRBJ1-1; V: TRBV28; D: NA; size: NA; DNA: TGTGCCAGCAGTTTACTTACAGGGATCGGCTCTGAAGCTTTCTTT; CDR3: CASSLLTGIGSEAFF
length: 14; J: TRBJ2-7; V: TRBV5-1; D: TRBD1; size: NA; DNA: TGCGCCAGCAGCTTGGCGACAGGGTCCTACGAGCAGTACTTC; CDR3: CASSLATGSYEQYF
length: 16; J: TRBJ2-1; V: TRBV6-6; D: TRBD2; size: NA; DNA: TGTGCCGGGCGTGGGGGAGGGCCGAGCTCCTACAATGAGCAGTTCTTC; CDR3: CAGRGGGPSSYNEQFF
length: 10; J: TRBJ2-7; V: TRBV20-1; D: TRBD1; size: NA; DNA: TGCAGTGCTAGCAGGGGGCGGCAGTACTTC; CDR3: CSASRGRQYF
length: 11; J: TRBJ2-1; V: TRBV28; D: NA; size: NA; DNA: TGTGCCAGCAGTCCTTCGAATGAGCAGTTCTTC; CDR3: CASSPSNEQFF
length: 15; J: TRBJ1-4; V: TRBV6-1; D: NA; size: once; DNA: TGTGCCAGCAGTGAGGCCCCGGCCACTAATGAAAAACTGTTTTTT; CDR3: CASSEAPATNEKLFF
length: 16; J: TRBJ2-4; V: TRBV6-6; D: TRBD2; size: NA; DNA: TGTGCCAGCACCTCTAGCGGGAGGGCGGCCAAAAACATTCAGTACTTC; CDR3: CASTSSGRAAKNIQYF
length: 16; J: TRBJ2-5; V: TRBV5-6; D: NA; size: once; DNA: TGTGCCAGCAGCTTGTTGGGCAGGCCAAGACAAGAGACCCAGTACTTC; CDR3: CASSLLGRPRQETQYF
length: 16; J: TRBJ1-6; V: TRBV28; D: TRBD1; size: NA; DNA: TGTGCCAGCAGTTTTCTAGGAGGGACAGATAATTCACCCCTCCACTTT; CDR3: CASSFLGGTDNSPLHF
length: 19; J: TRBJ1-2; V: TRBV19; D: TRBD1; size: NA; DNA: TGTGCCAGTAGTATACCGGGACAGGGGGTAAAGGCCGCCCGGTCTGGCTACACCTTC; CDR3: CASSIPGQGVKAARSGYTF
length: 16; J: TRBJ2-2; V: TRBV28; D: NA; size: NA; DNA: TGTGCCAGCAGTTTATTCTCCAGCGGGAACACCGGGGAGCTGTTTTTT; CDR3: CASSLFSSGNTGELFF
length: 13; J: TRBJ1-4; V: TRBV5-4; D: TRBD1; size: NA; DNA: TGTGCCAGCAGACGATCGGACAGGGGGTCGGCGATTTTT; CDR3: CASRRSDRGSAIF
length: 14; J: TRBJ1-4; V: TRBV5-1; D: TRBD1; size: NA; DNA: TGCGCCAGCAGCCCAGGGGGTTTTAATGAAAAACTGTTTTTT; CDR3: CASSPGGFNEKLFF
length: 15; J: TRBJ1-1; V: TRBV27; D: TRBD1; size: NA; DNA: TGTGCCAGCAGTTTATTGGGACAGGGACCCACTGAAGCTTTCTTT; CDR3: CASSLLGQGPTEAFF
length: 13; J: TRBJ1-2; V: TRBV27; D: NA; size: NA; DNA: TGTGCCAGCAGTTTATCCGGGTTTTATGGCTACACCTTC; CDR3: CASSLSGFYGYTF
length: 16; J: TRBJ1-5; V: TRBV10-3; D: TRBD1; size: NA; DNA: TGTGCCATCAGTGCCTCCTCGGGACAGGGCCATCAGCCCCAGCATTTT; CDR3: CAISASSGQGHQPQHF
length: 14; J: TRBJ2-7; V: TRBV9; D: TRBD2; size: NA; DNA: TGTGCCAGCAGCGTTAGCGGGAGCCTCTACGAGCAGTACTTC; CDR3: CASSVSGSLYEQYF
length: 14; J: TRBJ1-2; V: TRBV28; D: NA; size: NA; DNA: TGTGCCAGCAGTTTCGGTCCAGGGATCTATGGCTACACCTTC; CDR3: CASSFGPGIYGYTF
length: 16; J: TRBJ1-1; V: TRBV5-1; D: NA; size: NA; DNA: TGCGCCAGCAGCTTGAGTTTTATCATCAGGGCCACTGAAGCTTTCTTT; CDR3: CASSLSFIIRATEAFF
length: 16; J: TRBJ1-3; V: TRBV9; D: NA; size: NA; DNA: TGTGCCAGCAGCATAGCTCCAGGCAACTCTGGAAACACCATATATTTT; CDR3: CASSIAPGNSGNTIYF
length: 15; J: TRBJ2-7; V: TRBV11-2; D: TRBD1; size: NA; DNA: TGTGCCAGCAGCTCCGGGACAGGGAGGACCTACGAGCAGTACTTC; CDR3: CASSSGTGRTYEQYF
length: 15; J: TRBJ1-1; V: TRBV14; D: NA; size: NA; DNA: TGTGCCAGCAGCCAGGGGGGGTCCATGAACACTGAAGCTTTCTTT; CDR3: CASSQGGSMNTEAFF
length: 12; J: TRBJ2-7; V: TRBV6-6; D: NA; size: NA; DNA: TGTGCCAGCAGGGGGACCACCTACGAGCAGTACTTC; CDR3: CASRGTTYEQYF
length: 14; J: TRBJ1-1; V: TRBV9; D: NA; size: NA; DNA: TGTGCCAGCAGCGTAACGGTAATGAACACTGAAGCTTTCTTT; CDR3: CASSVTVMNTEAFF
length: 15; J: TRBJ1-3; V: TRBV2; D: NA; size: NA; DNA: TGTGCCAGCAGGGGTACCACACGTGAGGAGGGCACCATATATTTT; CDR3: CASRGTTREEGTIYF
length: 15; J: TRBJ1-5; V: TRBV5-5; D: TRBD1; size: NA; DNA: TGTGCCAGCAGCTTGGCAGGGGGATTTGGTCAGCCCCAGCATTTT; CDR3: CASSLAGGFGQPQHF
length: 16; J: TRBJ1-1; V: TRBV9; D: NA; size: few; DNA: TGTGCCAGCAGCGTAGTAGTCGGCAGCATGAACACTGAAGCTTTCTTT; CDR3: CASSVVVGSMNTEAFF
length: 14; J: TRBJ2-5; V: TRBV5-1; D: NA; size: NA; DNA: TGCGCCAGCAGCCCCGGGACTGCCGGGGAGACCCAGTACTTC; CDR3: CASSPGTAGETQYF
length: 13; J: TRBJ1-6; V: TRBV11-1; D: NA; size: once; DNA: TGTGCCAGCAGCTTGACAGATAATTCACCCCTCCACTTT; CDR3: CASSLTDNSPLHF
length: 14; J: TRBJ2-3; V: TRBV7-8; D: NA; size: few; DNA: TGTGCCAGCAGCTTAGCCGACGGGGCAGATACGCAGTATTTT; CDR3: CASSLADGADTQYF